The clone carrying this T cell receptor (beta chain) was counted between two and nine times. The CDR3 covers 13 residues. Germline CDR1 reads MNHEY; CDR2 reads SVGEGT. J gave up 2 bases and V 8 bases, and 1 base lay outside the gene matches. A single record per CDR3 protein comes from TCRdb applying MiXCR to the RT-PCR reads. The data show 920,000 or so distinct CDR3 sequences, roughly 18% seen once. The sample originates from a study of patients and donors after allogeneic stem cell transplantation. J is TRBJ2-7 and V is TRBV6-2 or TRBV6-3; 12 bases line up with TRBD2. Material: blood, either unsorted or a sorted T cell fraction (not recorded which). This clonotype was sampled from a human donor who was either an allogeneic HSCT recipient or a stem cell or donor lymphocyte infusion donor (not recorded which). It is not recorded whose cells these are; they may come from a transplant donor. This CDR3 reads CASGLAGTYEQYF. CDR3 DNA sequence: TGTGCCAGCGGACTAGCGGGGACCTACGAGCAGTACTTC.